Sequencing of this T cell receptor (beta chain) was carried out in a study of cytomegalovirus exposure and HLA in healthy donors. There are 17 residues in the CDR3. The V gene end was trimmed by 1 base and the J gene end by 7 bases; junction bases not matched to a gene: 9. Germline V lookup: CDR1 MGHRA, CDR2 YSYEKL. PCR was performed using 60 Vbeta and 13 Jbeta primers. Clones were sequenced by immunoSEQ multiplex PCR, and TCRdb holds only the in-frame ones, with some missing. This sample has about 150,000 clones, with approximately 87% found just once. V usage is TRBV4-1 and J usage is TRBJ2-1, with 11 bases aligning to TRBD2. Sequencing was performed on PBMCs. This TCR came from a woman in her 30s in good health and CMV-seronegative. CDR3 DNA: TGCGCCAGCAGCCAAGTACCCCGTAGCGGGAGGGCGAATGAGCAGTTCTTC. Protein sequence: CASSQVPRSGRANEQFF.